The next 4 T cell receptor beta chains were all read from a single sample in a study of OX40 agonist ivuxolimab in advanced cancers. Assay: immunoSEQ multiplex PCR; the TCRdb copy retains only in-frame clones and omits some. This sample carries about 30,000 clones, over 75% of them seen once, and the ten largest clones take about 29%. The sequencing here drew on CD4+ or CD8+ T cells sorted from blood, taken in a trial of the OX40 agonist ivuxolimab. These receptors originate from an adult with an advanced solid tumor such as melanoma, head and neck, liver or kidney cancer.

CDR3 DNA sequence: TGCGCCAGCAGCTCGCGCATCGGTGGGGGGTACACAGATACGCAGTATTTT. Protein: CASSSRIGGGYTDTQYF. The V gene is TRBV5-1, the J gene TRBJ2-3; D possibly corresponds to TRBD2 (6 bases). The germline CDR1 and CDR2 sequences are SGHRS and YFSETQ. The CDR3 has 17 residues. Trimming cost V 3 bases and J 2 bases, with 19 bases left between them.

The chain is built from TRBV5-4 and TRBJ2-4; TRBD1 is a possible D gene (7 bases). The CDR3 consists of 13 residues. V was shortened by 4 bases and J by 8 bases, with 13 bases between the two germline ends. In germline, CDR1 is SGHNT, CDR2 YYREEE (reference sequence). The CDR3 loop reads CASSAGRGDIQYF. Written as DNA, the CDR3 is TGTGCCAGCAGCGCGGGCAGGGGGGACATTCAGTACTTC.

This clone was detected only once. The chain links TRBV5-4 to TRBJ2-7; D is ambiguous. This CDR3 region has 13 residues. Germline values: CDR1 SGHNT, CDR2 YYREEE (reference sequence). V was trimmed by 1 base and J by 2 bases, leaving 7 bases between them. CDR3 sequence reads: CASSLSPAYEQYF. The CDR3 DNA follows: TGTGCCAGCAGCTTGTCTCCAGCCTACGAGCAGTACTTC. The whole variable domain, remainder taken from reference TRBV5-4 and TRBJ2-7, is ETGVTQSPTHLIKTRGQQVTLRCSSQSGHNTVSWYQQALGQGPQFIFQYYREEENGRGNFPPRFSGLQFPNYSSELNVNALELDDSALYLCASSLSPAYEQYFGPGTRLTVT.

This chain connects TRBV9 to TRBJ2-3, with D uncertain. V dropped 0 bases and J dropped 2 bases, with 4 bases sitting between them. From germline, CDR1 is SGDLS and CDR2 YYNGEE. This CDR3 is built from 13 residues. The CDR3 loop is CASSVAVTDTQYF. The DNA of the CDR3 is TGTGCCAGCAGCGTAGCGGTCACAGATACGCAGTATTTT.